One and the same sample provided the 18 T cell receptor beta chains below, sequenced in a study of siplizumab effects on memory and regulatory T cells. Produced via immunoSEQ multiplex PCR; TCRdb's table is partial and in-frame only. The sample holds 97,000 or so clones; approximately 90% are singletons and the top ten take about 1.1%. Material: CD4+ T cells sorted from blood. The receptors come from a human donor in good health.

The genes are TRBV7-2 and TRBJ1-2; D unresolved. The V end lost 2 bases, the J end lost 2 bases, and 9 bases lay between the germline ends. This CDR3 region has 14 residues. Germline lookup yields CDR1 SGHTA and CDR2 FQGNSA. The CDR3 region is CASSLYNSNYGYTF. DNA of the CDR3: TGTGCCAGCAGCTTATATAACAGCAACTATGGCTACACCTTC.

The chain uses TRBV5-4 and TRBJ2-7; 13 nucleotides align to TRBD2. Germline V gene data show CDR1 as SGHNT and CDR2 as YYREEE (reference sequence). V lost 0 bases, J lost 7 bases, and 1 base stayed unmatched. The CDR3 runs 14 residues. CDR3 in DNA: TGTGCCAGCAGCTTGGAACTAGCGGGAGGGGAGCAGTACTTC. Amino acids: CASSLELAGGEQYF.

In DNA form, the CDR3 reads TGTGCCAGCAGCGTAGCTAAAGGAGGGGTCAATGAGCAGTTCTTC. This codes for CASSVAKGGVNEQFF. The V and J genes are TRBV9 and TRBJ2-1, with a tentative D call TRBD2 (6 bases). Germline V lookup: CDR1 SGDLS, CDR2 YYNGEE. V lost 0 bases, J lost 6 bases, and 13 bases lay in between. The CDR3 consists of 15 residues.

The chain joins TRBV7-2 to TRBJ2-2; TRBD1 aligns across 7 bases. CDR1 is SGHTA and CDR2 is FQGNSA in the germline V gene. The J segment lost 3 bases and the V segment lost 7 bases, leaving 11 bases of the junction unmatched. The CDR3 length is 16 residues. The CDR3 region is CASIAMGTVDTGELFF. The CDR3 DNA reads as TGTGCCAGCATTGCCATGGGGACAGTAGACACCGGGGAGCTGTTTTTT.

This rearrangement joins TRBV6-1 to TRBJ2-7; D possibly matches TRBD1 or TRBD2 (5 bases each). This CDR3 has 12 amino acids. Germline CDR1 is MNHNS and CDR2 is SASEGT. The V and J ends lost 7 bases and 0 bases respectively, with 7 bases between them. The CDR3 reads CASKGPSYEQYF. CDR3 in DNA: TGTGCCAGCAAGGGACCCTCCTACGAGCAGTACTTC.

As DNA, the CDR3 is TGCAGCGTTGCGCGGCGGGGTTACAATGAGCAGTTCTTC. Translation: CSVARRGYNEQFF. The genes are TRBV29-1 and TRBJ2-1, with D perhaps TRBD2 (6 bases). CDR1 is SQVTM and CDR2 is ANQGSEA in the germline V gene. The CDR3 has 13 amino acids. Trimming took 4 bases from V and 4 from J, leaving 11 bases between them.

The V and J genes are TRBV6-4 and TRBJ2-3; D not certain. Germline V lookup: CDR1 MRHNA, CDR2 SNTAGT. The CDR3 is 13 residues long. The V end was cut by 6 bases, the J end by 6 bases, with 13 bases between. The CDR3 region has the DNA TGTGCCAGCAGCCCCGAAAGCCAGGATACGCAGTATTTT. Translated: CASSPESQDTQYF.

The V gene is TRBV5-1, the J gene TRBJ1-6; 7 bases fit TRBD1. The CDR3 length is 14 residues. Per the germline V gene, CDR1 is SGHRS and CDR2 is YFSETQ. After removal of 4 bases from V and 7 bases from J, the junction contained 5 bases not matched to a gene. CDR3 bases: TGCGCCAGCAGCGGAGGGGGCGTAAATTCACCCCTCCACTTT. Translation gives CASSGGGVNSPLHF.

This clone was recorded once. V usage is TRBV5-6 and J usage is TRBJ1-1; TRBD1 matches 7 bases. Germline CDR1 SGHDT, CDR2 YYEEEE. This CDR3 is built from 12 residues. The junction had 5 bases not matched to a gene; V was cut back by 4 bases and J by 8 bases. The CDR3 loop is CASSPIQGEAFF. For the CDR3, the DNA is TGTGCCAGCAGCCCGATACAGGGGGAAGCTTTCTTT.

This chain joins TRBV27 and TRBJ1-1; a possible D gene is TRBD1 (5 bases). The CDR3 runs 14 residues. V was clipped by 3 bases and J by 0 bases, with 8 bases between them. Germline CDR1 is MNHEY and CDR2 is SMNVEV (reference sequence). This chain's CDR3 is CASSLGLMNTEAFF. CDR3 coding DNA: TGTGCCAGCAGTTTGGGACTCATGAACACTGAAGCTTTCTTT.

The chain links TRBV28 to TRBJ1-1; tentative D call: TRBD1 (5 bases). The CDR3 runs to 11 residues. Trimming left V 5 bases short and J 10 bases short, with 11 bases between. Germline V gene lookup returns CDR1 MDHEN and CDR2 SYDVKM. The CDR3 DNA reads TGTGCCAGCAGTGGTCCGGGGGGAGCTTTCTTT. Protein product: CASSGPGGAFF.

J is TRBJ2-7 and V is TRBV7-9; tentative D call: TRBD2 (6 bases). The CDR3 loop spans 14 amino acids. V lost 5 bases and J lost 0, with 11 bases in between. Germline V gene lookup returns CDR1 SEHNR and CDR2 FQNEAQ (reference sequence). This CDR3 reads CASSAGLPSYEQYF. DNA of the CDR3: TGTGCCAGCAGCGCGGGACTCCCCTCCTACGAGCAGTACTTC. The entire variable domain, with the rest obtained from reference TRBV7-9 and TRBJ2-7, is as follows: DTGVSQNPRHKITKRGQNVTFRCDPISEHNRLYWYRQTLGQGPEFLTYFQNEAQLEKSRLLSDRFSAERPKGSFSTLEIQRTEQGDSAMYLCASSAGLPSYEQYFGPGTRLTVT.

The V gene is TRBV29-1, the J gene TRBJ1-4, with D unresolved. Germline assignment: CDR1 SQVTM and CDR2 ANQGSEA. The CDR3 extends over 14 amino acids. The V gene lost 0 bases and the J gene lost 10 bases, with 15 bases spanning the gap. The CDR3 nucleotides are TGCAGCGTTGAAGACCTTTCGAAGACGGGAAAACTGTTTTTT. This encodes CSVEDLSKTGKLFF.

The chain employs TRBV29-1 and TRBJ2-5; D is perhaps TRBD1 or TRBD2 (6 bases each). This CDR3 has 15 residues. V was cut by 3 bases and J by 3 bases, with 17 bases left in between. Per the germline V gene, CDR1 is SQVTM and CDR2 is ANQGSEA. The CDR3 sequence: CSVEGGGHPKETQYF. Written as DNA, the CDR3 is TGCAGCGTTGAGGGGGGCGGGCACCCGAAAGAGACCCAGTACTTC. The whole variable domain, filled in from reference TRBV29-1 and TRBJ2-5, reads SAVISQKPSRDICQRGTSLTIQCQVDSQVTMMFWYRQQPGQSLTLIATANQGSEATYESGFVIDKFPISRPNLTFSTLTVSNMSPEDSSIYLCSVEGGGHPKETQYFGPGTRLLVL.

The table lists this clone with a count of one. This chain connects TRBV6-5 to TRBJ1-2, with D unresolved. This CDR3 has 15 residues. Trimming shortened V by 6 bases and J by 4 bases, and 18 bases separated the two germline ends. Germline values: CDR1 MNHEY, CDR2 SVGAGI. The CDR3 sequence is CASRPGKRASYGYTF. CDR3 DNA sequence: TGTGCCAGCAGACCGGGGAAGAGAGCGAGCTATGGCTACACCTTC.

This sequence joins TRBV5-4 and TRBJ1-2, with D possibly TRBD1 on 5 matching bases. This CDR3 is 13 amino acids long. The V gene lost 7 bases and the J gene lost 6 bases, with 16 bases spanning the gap. Germline loops: CDR1 SGHNT, CDR2 YYREEE (reference sequence). The CDR3 DNA sequence: TGTGCCAGCCATAAGTGGGGGGATAATGGCTACACCTTC. This encodes CASHKWGDNGYTF. Drawing the rest from reference TRBV5-4 and TRBJ1-2, the complete variable domain is ETGVTQSPTHLIKTRGQQVTLRCSSQSGHNTVSWYQQALGQGPQFIFQYYREEENGRGNFPPRFSGLQFPNYSSELNVNALELDDSALYLCASHKWGDNGYTFGSGTRLTVV.

The chain couples TRBV27 to TRBJ1-5, with 7 positions matching TRBD1. The germline CDR1 and CDR2 sequences are MNHEY and SMNVEV (reference sequence). CDR3 length: 15 residues. J was trimmed by 2 bases and V by 6 bases; bases with no gene match: 7. In DNA form, the CDR3 reads TGTGCCAGCAGATATACAGGGGCGGGCAATCAGCCCCAGCATTTT. Protein product: CASRYTGAGNQPQHF.

The chain recombines TRBV9 with TRBJ2-2; the match to TRBD1 covers 9 bases. V trimming: 5 bases; J trimming: 6 bases; junction bases outside the gene matches: 5. The germline V gene encodes CDR1 SGDLS and CDR2 YYNGEE. The CDR3 extends over 14 amino acids. This chain's CDR3 is CASRDRGIAGELFF. The CDR3 DNA reads as TGTGCCAGCAGAGACAGGGGGATCGCCGGGGAGCTGTTTTTT.